This is a list of T cell receptor beta chains from one sample in a study of T-cell reconstitution after alpha-beta-depleted transplantation in children. Via MiXCR, TCRdb re-called the PCR reads, giving one row per CDR3 protein. The sample includes about 200,000 distinct CDR3 sequences, about 8.2% of them seen just once. The sample was PBMCs, mostly from graft donor cells, taken 360 days after TCRalphabeta/CD19-depleted stem cell transplant. The origin of the receptors is a male patient between 2 and 15 years old who had a stem cell transplant for acute myeloid leukemia, so the T cells may come from the graft donor. CDR3s include the opening cysteine and the closing phenylalanine or tryptophan. Fields, in order: J gene, clone size, D gene, V gene, CDR3 DNA, CDR3 protein. D genes are given only for firm matches. The size field is filled for only some rows; it gives once, few, many or a size class.

J gene: TRBJ1-5
clone size: many
D gene: TRBD1
V gene: TRBV20-1
CDR3 DNA: TGCAGTGTTCCCGGGACAGGGTCCCTACCCCAGCATTTT
CDR3 protein: CSVPGTGSLPQHF

J gene: TRBJ2-1
clone size: many
D gene: .
V gene: TRBV4-1
CDR3 DNA: TGCGCCAGCAGCCAAGGGGTAGTAGTTTCCTACAATGAGCAGTTCTTC
CDR3 protein: CASSQGVVVSYNEQFF

J gene: TRBJ2-5
clone size: .
D gene: .
V gene: TRBV20-1
CDR3 DNA: TGCAGTGCTACCTTGGGGCCCGGGTCCCAAGAGACCCAGTACTTC
CDR3 protein: CSATLGPGSQETQYF

J gene: TRBJ1-2
clone size: few
D gene: .
V gene: TRBV20-1
CDR3 DNA: TGCAGTGCTGGGACGGTGTGGGGGGGCTACACCTTC
CDR3 protein: CSAGTVWGGYTF

J gene: TRBJ1-4
clone size: few
D gene: .
V gene: TRBV12-3/TRBV12-4
CDR3 DNA: TGTGCCAGCAGCCAGGGTGGGGGTACTAATGAAAAACTGTTTTTT
CDR3 protein: CASSQGGGTNEKLFF

J gene: TRBJ2-7
clone size: .
D gene: .
V gene: TRBV4-2
CDR3 DNA: TGTGCCAGCAGCCATGGCCTCCAGGGGGGGATCTACGAGCAGTACTTC
CDR3 protein: CASSHGLQGGIYEQYF

J gene: TRBJ2-5
clone size: few
D gene: .
V gene: TRBV5-1
CDR3 DNA: TGCGCCAGCAGCTTGGCGGGGACCTGGCTCCAAGAGACCCAGTACTTC
CDR3 protein: CASSLAGTWLQETQYF

J gene: TRBJ2-7
clone size: many
D gene: TRBD2
V gene: TRBV20-1
CDR3 DNA: TGCAGTGCTAGAGATTCCCTAGCGGGACCTTACGAGCAGTACTTC
CDR3 protein: CSARDSLAGPYEQYF

J gene: TRBJ2-7
clone size: .
D gene: .
V gene: TRBV7-2
CDR3 DNA: TGTGCCAGCAGCTTCCGGTCGAGAACCTACGAGCAGTACTTC
CDR3 protein: CASSFRSRTYEQYF

J gene: TRBJ1-1
clone size: .
D gene: .
V gene: TRBV12-3/TRBV12-4
CDR3 DNA: TGTGCCAGCGATTCCCGGACCCAAACGCCATTTGGGGCTTTCTTT
CDR3 protein: CASDSRTQTPFGAFF

J gene: TRBJ1-1
clone size: many
D gene: .
V gene: TRBV29-1
CDR3 DNA: TGCAGCGTTGAAACTGGGATCGAAGCTTTCTTT
CDR3 protein: CSVETGIEAFF

J gene: TRBJ2-3
clone size: .
D gene: .
V gene: TRBV19
CDR3 DNA: TGTGCCAGTAGTAACGCAGGAAGGGGAACAGATACGCAGTATTTT
CDR3 protein: CASSNAGRGTDTQYF

J gene: TRBJ2-5
clone size: .
D gene: TRBD1
V gene: TRBV10-3
CDR3 DNA: TGTGCCACCGAGGACGGGACAGGGGATGAGACCCAGTACTTC
CDR3 protein: CATEDGTGDETQYF

J gene: TRBJ2-2
clone size: few
D gene: .
V gene: TRBV7-2
CDR3 DNA: TGTGCCAGCAGCTCGACTACCTTCTCGAACACCGGGGAGCTGTTTTTT
CDR3 protein: CASSSTTFSNTGELFF

J gene: TRBJ2-3
clone size: many
D gene: .
V gene: TRBV12-3/TRBV12-4
CDR3 DNA: TGTGCCAGCAGTTTACGGCAGTCAGATACGCAGTATTTT
CDR3 protein: CASSLRQSDTQYF

J gene: TRBJ2-3
clone size: many
D gene: .
V gene: TRBV5-1
CDR3 DNA: TGCGCCAGCAGCTTGTCGAGCGGTCGCACAGATACGCAGTATTTT
CDR3 protein: CASSLSSGRTDTQYF

J gene: TRBJ2-1
clone size: many
D gene: .
V gene: TRBV2
CDR3 DNA: TGTGCCAGCTCTGCTGCTGGAGATGAGCAGTTCTTC
CDR3 protein: CASSAAGDEQFF

J gene: TRBJ2-2
clone size: few
D gene: .
V gene: TRBV6-2/TRBV6-3
CDR3 DNA: TGTGCCAGCAGTTGGCCCACCGGGGAGCTGTTTTTT
CDR3 protein: CASSWPTGELFF

J gene: TRBJ2-3
clone size: few
D gene: TRBD2
V gene: TRBV20-1
CDR3 DNA: TGCAGTGCTAGAGATCCTTTGAAGGGACTAGCGGGAGGGCTGTCAGATACGCAGTATTTT
CDR3 protein: CSARDPLKGLAGGLSDTQYF

J gene: TRBJ2-7
clone size: .
D gene: .
V gene: TRBV7-8
CDR3 DNA: TGTGCCAGCAGCCTTGCAACTACACGCTCCTACGAGCAGTACTTC
CDR3 protein: CASSLATTRSYEQYF

J gene: TRBJ2-3
clone size: many
D gene: .
V gene: TRBV15
CDR3 DNA: TGTGCCACCAGCAGAGGGGGGGCTCAGACAGATACGCAGTATTTT
CDR3 protein: CATSRGGAQTDTQYF

J gene: TRBJ1-3
clone size: .
D gene: TRBD1
V gene: TRBV20-1
CDR3 DNA: TGCAGTGCTAGAGATCATATAGGACAGGGGGTCGTCTCTGGAAACACCATATATTTT
CDR3 protein: CSARDHIGQGVVSGNTIYF

J gene: TRBJ2-1
clone size: .
D gene: .
V gene: TRBV10-3
CDR3 DNA: TGTGCCATCAGCTCCGGCAGGGAGGCCTACAATGAGCAGTTCTTC
CDR3 protein: CAISSGREAYNEQFF

J gene: TRBJ2-1
clone size: many
D gene: TRBD2
V gene: TRBV12-3/TRBV12-4
CDR3 DNA: TGTGCCTCTAGCGGGGGGGTTTCGAGCAATGAGCAGTTCTTC
CDR3 protein: CASSGGVSSNEQFF

J gene: TRBJ1-2
clone size: .
D gene: .
V gene: TRBV7-9
CDR3 DNA: TGTGCCAGCAGCTTAACATTTATCTCTGGCTACACCTTC
CDR3 protein: CASSLTFISGYTF

J gene: TRBJ2-1
clone size: many
D gene: .
V gene: TRBV11-2
CDR3 DNA: TGTGCCAGCAGCTACCGTTGGACCAGCAATGAGCAGTTCTTC
CDR3 protein: CASSYRWTSNEQFF

J gene: TRBJ2-3
clone size: many
D gene: .
V gene: TRBV5-1
CDR3 DNA: TGCGCCAGCACCCTGGGGGGCCGCACAGATACGCAGTATTTT
CDR3 protein: CASTLGGRTDTQYF

J gene: TRBJ2-5
clone size: .
D gene: .
V gene: TRBV6-5
CDR3 DNA: TGTGCCAGCAGTTCCCGGACAGAAGTACAAGAGACCCAGTACTTC
CDR3 protein: CASSSRTEVQETQYF

J gene: TRBJ2-2
clone size: .
D gene: .
V gene: TRBV29-1
CDR3 DNA: TGCAGCGTGGGACTCCCCACCGGGGAGCTGTTTTTT
CDR3 protein: CSVGLPTGELFF